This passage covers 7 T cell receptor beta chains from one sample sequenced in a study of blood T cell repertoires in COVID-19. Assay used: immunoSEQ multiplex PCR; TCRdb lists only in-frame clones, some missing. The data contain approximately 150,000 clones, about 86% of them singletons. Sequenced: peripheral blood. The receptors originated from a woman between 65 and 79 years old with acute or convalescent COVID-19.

CDR3 coding DNA: TGTGCCAGCAGCATACCGGGACTAAGCGCGGAGACCCAGTACTTC. Residues: CASSIPGLSAETQYF. The genes are TRBV5-6 and TRBJ2-5; 7 nucleotides align to TRBD2. Germline V gene sequence: CDR1 SGHDT, CDR2 YYEEEE. V shed 4 bases, J shed 5 bases, and the junction held 11 bases outside the gene matches. This CDR3 has 15 amino acids.

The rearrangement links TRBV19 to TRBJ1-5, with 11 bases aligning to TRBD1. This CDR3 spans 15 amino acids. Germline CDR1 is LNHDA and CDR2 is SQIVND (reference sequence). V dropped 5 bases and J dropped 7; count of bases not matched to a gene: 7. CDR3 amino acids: CASSPRTGGGQPQHF. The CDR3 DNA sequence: TGTGCCAGTAGTCCCCGGACAGGGGGCGGACAGCCCCAGCATTTT.

The CDR3 bases are TGTGCCAGCTCACCACCGGGCGGACAGGTGTACAATGAGCAGTTCTTC. Its protein product is CASSPPGGQVYNEQFF. The rearrangement uses TRBV18 and TRBJ2-1; 7 nucleotides agree with TRBD1. The CDR3 is 16 residues long. Per germline, CDR1 KGHSH and CDR2 LQKENI. With V trimmed by 0 bases and J by 4 bases, 6 bases remained unmatched. Variable domain in full (rest from reference TRBV18 and TRBJ2-1): NAGVMQNPRHLVRRRGQEARLRCSPMKGHSHVYWYRQLPEEGLKFMVYLQKENIIDESGMPKERFSAEFPKEGPSILRIQQVVRGDSAAYFCASSPPGGQVYNEQFFGPGTRLTVL.

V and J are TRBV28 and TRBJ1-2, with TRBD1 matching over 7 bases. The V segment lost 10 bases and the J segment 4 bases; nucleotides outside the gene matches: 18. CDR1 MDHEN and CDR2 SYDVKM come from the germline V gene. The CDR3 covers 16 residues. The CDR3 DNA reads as TGTGCCACAGATTATACAAGGGGGCAAGACAGCTATGGCTACACCTTC. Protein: CATDYTRGQDSYGYTF.

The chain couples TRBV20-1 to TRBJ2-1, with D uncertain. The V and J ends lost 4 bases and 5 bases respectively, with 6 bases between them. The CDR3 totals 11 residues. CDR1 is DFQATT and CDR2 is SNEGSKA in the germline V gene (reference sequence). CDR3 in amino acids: CSAIRDNEQFF. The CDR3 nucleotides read TGCAGTGCTATTAGAGACAATGAGCAGTTCTTC.

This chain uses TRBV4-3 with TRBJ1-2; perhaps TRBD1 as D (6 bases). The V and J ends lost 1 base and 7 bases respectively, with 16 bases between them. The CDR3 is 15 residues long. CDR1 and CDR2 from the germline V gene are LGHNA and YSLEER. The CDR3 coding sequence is TGCGCCAGCAGCCAAGGAAGTTACAGGGAGAGTGGCTACACCTTC. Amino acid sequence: CASSQGSYRESGYTF.

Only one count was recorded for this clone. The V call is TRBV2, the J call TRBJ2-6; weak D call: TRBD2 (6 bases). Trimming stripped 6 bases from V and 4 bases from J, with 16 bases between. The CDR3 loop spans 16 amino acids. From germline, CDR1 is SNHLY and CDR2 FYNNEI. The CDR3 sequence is CASSLGGAGGANVLTF. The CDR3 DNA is TGTGCCAGCAGCCTTGGAGGGGCTGGCGGGGCCAACGTCCTGACTTTC.